This entry lists 13 T cell receptor beta chains sequenced from one sample in a study of shared clonotypes between healthy human individuals (dated by TCRdb to about 2020). Library preparation employed the immunoSEQ multiplex PCR assay. TCRdb's version of the immuneACCESS table is confined to in-frame rearrangements and falls short of the full clone set. An unresolved V gene accounts for under half of the shortfall where checked; the remainder is of unknown origin. Recorded for this sample are approximately 650,000 clones; about 95% of them occurred a single time. 0.09% to 0.13% of the sample is in the top ten clones. CD8 naive samples were CD45RO-negative cells positively selected for CCR7, giving a CD45RA+CCR7+ population that excluded TemRA cells. Sequencing input: naive CD8+ T cells sorted from blood. The cell subset or site label here, explained by the study, means: CD45RA+CCR7+. The receptors originated from a woman aged 25-40 years in good health.

This rearrangement joins TRBV12-5 to TRBJ2-7; 10 nucleotides line up with TRBD2. J lost 5 bases, V lost 4 bases, and 23 bases had no gene match. Germline V gene sequence: CDR1 LGHNT, CDR2 FRNRAP. This CDR3 is built from 20 residues. CDR3 protein: CASGSPEPWGASGSHHEQYF. As DNA, the CDR3 is TGTGCTAGTGGTTCCCCCGAACCCTGGGGCGCTAGCGGGAGTCACCACGAGCAGTACTTC.

Turning to this clone: Different DNA sequences within this sample yield the same CDR3. The genes are TRBV7-8 and TRBJ2-3; D unresolved. The CDR3 covers 13 residues. V gave up 1 base and J gave up 1 base, with 3 bases separating them. Per the germline V gene, CDR1 is SGHVS and CDR2 is FQNEAQ. CDR3 in amino acids: CASSLGGTDTQYF. CDR3 in DNA: TGTGCCAGCAGCTTAGGGGGCACAGATACGCAGTATTTT.

This clone was recorded only once. The chain couples TRBV7-9 to TRBJ1-1; D gene uncertain. This CDR3 region has 12 residues. The V end was cut by 5 bases, the J end by 4 bases, with 8 bases between. CDR1 and CDR2 from the germline V gene are SEHNR and FQNEAQ (reference sequence). Here the CDR3 reads CASSPKGTEAFF. CDR3 DNA: TGTGCCAGCAGCCCTAAGGGCACTGAAGCTTTCTTT.

This chain uses TRBV27 with TRBJ2-3; the match to TRBD2 covers 15 bases. After removal of 4 bases from V and 4 bases from J, the junction contained 6 bases not matched to a gene. Germline CDR1 and CDR2: MNHEY and SMNVEV (reference sequence). This CDR3 has 17 amino acids. The CDR3 loop reads CASSWGTSGRTADTQYF. DNA of the CDR3: TGTGCCAGCAGTTGGGGGACTAGCGGGAGGACTGCAGATACGCAGTATTTT.

The V gene is TRBV29-1, the J gene TRBJ2-1; 7 nucleotides agree with TRBD1. The germline CDR1 and CDR2 sequences are SQVTM and ANQGSEA. The CDR3 sequence is 14 residues long. V lost 6 bases and J lost 1; bases outside the gene matches: 6. Here the CDR3 reads CSVRGQTSYNEQFF. As DNA, the CDR3 is TGCAGCGTGAGGGGACAGACATCCTACAATGAGCAGTTCTTC.

The J gene is TRBJ2-1, the V gene TRBV2; D is possibly TRBD2 (5 bases). The CDR3 length is 15 residues. Germline assignment: CDR1 SNHLY and CDR2 FYNNEI. Trimming cost V 5 bases and J 0 bases, with 11 bases left between them. CDR3 in amino acids: CASSTVAGSYNEQFF. CDR3 DNA: TGTGCCAGCAGTACAGTCGCGGGCTCCTACAATGAGCAGTTCTTC.

In nucleotides, the CDR3 is TGTGCCAGCAGCTTCCTAGCGGAGGAGCAGTTCTTC. Its translation is CASSFLAEEQFF. V gene TRBV11-2 combines with J gene TRBJ2-1, with 7 bases fitting TRBD2. V shed 3 bases, J shed 10 bases, and the junction held 3 bases outside the gene matches. The V gene's germline CDR1 is SGHAT and CDR2 FQNNGV. CDR3 length: 12 amino acids.

This chain connects TRBV7-2 to TRBJ2-7, with 9 nucleotides matching TRBD1. The CDR3 sequence is 14 residues long. V lost 3 bases, J lost 2 bases, and 2 bases stayed unmatched. Germline V gene data show CDR1 as SGHTA and CDR2 as FQGNSA. This CDR3 is CASSFNRGPYEQYF. The CDR3 region has the DNA TGTGCCAGCAGCTTTAACAGGGGGCCCTACGAGCAGTACTTC.

The count of this clone is one. V is TRBV29-1 and J is TRBJ2-7; possible D gene TRBD1, 5 bases. V dropped 6 bases and J dropped 4 bases, with 25 bases sitting between them. This CDR3 comprises 16 residues. Germline loops: CDR1 SQVTM, CDR2 ANQGSEA. CDR3 residues: CSVAGQGDVGTYEQYF. The CDR3, as DNA: TGCAGCGTCGCCGGGCAGGGCGATGTCGGCACGTACGAGCAGTACTTC.

This sequence joins TRBV2 and TRBJ2-7; D is perhaps TRBD1 (5 bases). From germline, CDR1 is SNHLY and CDR2 FYNNEI. Trimming stripped 1 base from V and 3 bases from J, with 13 bases between. The CDR3 is 15 residues long. The CDR3 spells CASSEVDRFNYEQYF. As DNA, the CDR3 is TGTGCCAGCAGTGAAGTCGACAGATTCAACTACGAGCAGTACTTC.

The V and J genes are TRBV5-6 and TRBJ1-2; D uncertain. V lost 6 bases and J 6 bases, leaving 15 bases between the germline ends. The CDR3 runs to 13 residues. Germline CDR1 SGHDT, CDR2 YYEEEE. CDR3 DNA: TGTGCCAGCACCGCGGGCAGGCTGCATGGCTACACCTTC. This codes for CASTAGRLHGYTF.

V and J are TRBV28 and TRBJ1-1; D perhaps matches TRBD1 (6 bases). Germline values: CDR1 MDHEN, CDR2 SYDVKM. There are 18 residues in the CDR3. Between the trimmed V and J ends, which lost 6 bases and 5 bases, there was a span of 28 bases. In DNA form, the CDR3 reads TGTGCCAGCAGGGCCATAAAACTCCGATTGCAGGGGAAGACTGAAGCTTTCTTT. It is translated as CASRAIKLRLQGKTEAFF.

This clone was recorded once. This chain links TRBV7-9 with TRBJ2-5; TRBD1 or TRBD2 may be the D gene (5 bases each). TRBJ2-7 matches the DNA end more closely, so the J call is doubtful. The CDR3 length is 14 residues. Germline lookup yields CDR1 SEHNR and CDR2 FQNEAQ (reference sequence). CDR3 nucleotide sequence: TGTGCCAGCAGCTTAAGCCGGGGCCTTTACGAGCAGTACTTC. Its translation is CASSLSRGLYEQYF.